Here is one T cell receptor beta chain with its context. This CDR3 is also generated by other DNA sequences in the sample. This record comes from a study of blood T cell repertoires in COVID-19. The V gene's germline CDR1 is SGDLS and CDR2 YYNGEE. The CDR3 loop spans 15 amino acids. J was trimmed by 4 bases and V by 2 bases; bases with no gene match: 1. Libraries were prepared by immunoSEQ multiplex PCR; TCRdb keeps only in-frame clonotypes and omits some of them. The repertoire holds around 60,000 clones, with about 92% as singletons. The rearrangement joins TRBV9 to TRBJ2-2; 11 bases fit TRBD1. Specimen: peripheral blood. This sequence was found in a man aged 55 to 70 with acute or convalescent COVID-19. Here the CDR3 reads CASSVGQGGTGELFF. The CDR3 coding sequence is TGTGCCAGCAGCGTGGGACAGGGGGGCACCGGGGAGCTGTTTTTT.